This record looks at one TCR beta chain sequence and its context. Its target is not known. The entry originates in a study of graft-versus-host responses after intestinal transplantation. Overall study context: Anti-thymocyte globulin induction preceded three to four years of tacrolimus and steroid maintenance in all recipients.

Profiling relied on immunoSEQ multiplex PCR, and the TCRdb table lists in-frame clones only, not all of them. The sample lists about 120,000 clones; over 85% were seen once. V gave up 5 bases and J gave up 1 base, with 8 bases separating them. This CDR3 has 14 amino acids. Germline V gene sequence: CDR1 SEHNR, CDR2 FQNEAQ (reference sequence). The study, taken as a whole, reports: Across patients carrying graft-donor T cell macrochimerism, allografts held high graft-versus-host to host-versus-graft clonal ratios.

The sequences come from unstimulated CD8+ T cells sorted from spleen or lymph node cells, collected before intestinal transplant. The source is a human donor who received an intestinal transplant. The J gene is TRBJ2-2, the V gene TRBV7-9, with D perhaps TRBD1 (6 bases). The CDR3 DNA reads as TGTGCCAGCAGCCCGGGACAGAACACCGGGGAGCTGTTTTTT. This translates into CASSPGQNTGELFF.